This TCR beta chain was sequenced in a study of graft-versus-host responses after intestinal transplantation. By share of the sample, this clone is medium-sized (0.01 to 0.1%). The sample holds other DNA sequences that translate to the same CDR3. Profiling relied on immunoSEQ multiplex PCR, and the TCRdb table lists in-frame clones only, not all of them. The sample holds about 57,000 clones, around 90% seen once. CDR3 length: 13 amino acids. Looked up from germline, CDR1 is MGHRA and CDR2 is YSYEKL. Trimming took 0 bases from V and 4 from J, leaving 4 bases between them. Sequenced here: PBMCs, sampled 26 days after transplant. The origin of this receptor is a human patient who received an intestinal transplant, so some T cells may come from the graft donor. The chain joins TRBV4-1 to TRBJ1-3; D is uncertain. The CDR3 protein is CASSQDRGNTIYF. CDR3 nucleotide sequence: TGCGCCAGCAGCCAAGATCGGGGAAACACCATATATTTT.